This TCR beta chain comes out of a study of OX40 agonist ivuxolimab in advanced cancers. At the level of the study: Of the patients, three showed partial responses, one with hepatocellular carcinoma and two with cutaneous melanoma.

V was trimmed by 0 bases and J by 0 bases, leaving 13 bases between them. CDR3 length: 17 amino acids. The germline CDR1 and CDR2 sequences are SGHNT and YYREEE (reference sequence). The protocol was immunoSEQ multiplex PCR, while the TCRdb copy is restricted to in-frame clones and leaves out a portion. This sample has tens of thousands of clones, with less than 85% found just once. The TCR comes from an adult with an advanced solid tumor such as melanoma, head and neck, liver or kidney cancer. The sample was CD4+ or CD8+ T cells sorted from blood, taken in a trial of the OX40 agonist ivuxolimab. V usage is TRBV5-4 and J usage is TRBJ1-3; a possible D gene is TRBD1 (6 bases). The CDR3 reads CASSLGGGLSSGNTIYF. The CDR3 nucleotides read TGTGCCAGCAGCTTGGGTGGGGGGCTGAGCTCTGGAAACACCATATATTTT.